These 31 T cell receptor beta chains were all obtained from the same sample, sequenced in a study of blood T cell repertoires in COVID-19. The assay was immunoSEQ multiplex PCR, and TCRdb's table has in-frame clones only and misses some. Of approximately 250,000 clones in the sample, roughly 88% were seen once. The source material was PBMCs or T cells enriched from blood (not recorded which). The source of these receptors is a middle-aged woman who had been exposed to COVID-19.

This chain uses TRBV6-1 with TRBJ2-7; D is undetermined. Looked up from germline, CDR1 is MNHNS and CDR2 is SASEGT. CDR3 size: 16 residues. V lost 1 base, J lost 4 bases, and 17 bases lay in between. The CDR3 region has the DNA TGTGCCAGCAGTGAAGGGGCAGACGGCCCTCCTTACGAGCAGTACTTC. Translating it yields CASSEGADGPPYEQYF.

This clone was detected only a few times. V is TRBV12-1 and J is TRBJ1-6; TRBD1 is the table's D call and was not checked against the DNA. TRBV12-1 is termed a pseudogene. This CDR3 region has 17 residues. CDR3: CASSFDVQRFYNSPLHF. The CDR3 nucleotides are TGTGCCAGCAGCTTTGACGTACAGAGATTTTATAATTCACCCCTCCACTTT.

The rearrangement joins TRBV4-1 to TRBJ1-1, with D possibly being TRBD1 (5 bases). Germline CDR1 and CDR2: MGHRA and YSYEKL. Trimming removed 2 bases from V and 11 bases from J, with 12 bases in between. CDR3 size: 12 residues. The CDR3 loop reads CASSQQGYLAFF. In DNA form, the CDR3 reads TGCGCCAGCAGCCAACAGGGTTACTTGGCTTTCTTT.

The gene calls are TRBV11-2 and TRBJ2-1, with D possibly matching TRBD2 (6 bases). Deletions cut 5 bases from V and 5 bases from J, with 16 bases between. From germline, CDR1 is SGHAT and CDR2 FQNNGV. The CDR3 is made up of 15 amino acids. CDR3 in amino acids: CASSPSGPGDNEQFF. Written as DNA, the CDR3 is TGTGCCAGCAGCCCATCAGGGCCGGGAGACAATGAGCAGTTCTTC.

The rearrangement uses TRBV7-6 and TRBJ2-7; maybe TRBD2 (5 bases). V was cut by 4 bases and J by 7 bases, with 14 bases left in between. Per germline, CDR1 SGHVS and CDR2 FNYEAQ. This CDR3 comprises 13 residues. As DNA, the CDR3 is TGTGCCAGCAGCTCCACGGAGACGGGAGAGCAGTACTTC. It is translated as CASSSTETGEQYF.

This clone was counted a single time. V usage is TRBV7-9 and J usage is TRBJ2-1, with a weak D call TRBD2 (6 bases). Germline CDR1 reads SEHNR; CDR2 reads FQNEAQ (reference sequence). This CDR3 contains 13 residues. V dropped 1 base and J dropped 7 bases, with 8 bases sitting between them. CDR3 bases: TGTGCCAGCAGCTTAGTCGGGGGTAATGAGCAGTTCTTC. Protein sequence: CASSLVGGNEQFF. Full variable domain (outside the CDR3, taken from reference TRBV7-9 and TRBJ2-1): DTGVSQNPRHKITKRGQNVTFRCDPISEHNRLYWYRQTLGQGPEFLTYFQNEAQLEKSRLLSDRFSAERPKGSFSTLEIQRTEQGDSAMYLCASSLVGGNEQFFGPGTRLTVL.

The rearrangement uses TRBV4-2 and TRBJ2-7, with 9 bases aligning to TRBD2. Germline CDR1 and CDR2: LGHNA and YNFKEQ. CDR3 length: 16 amino acids. With V trimmed by 1 base and J by 1 base, 5 bases remained unmatched. This CDR3 reads CASSQVVAGESYEQYF. CDR3 coding DNA: TGTGCCAGCAGCCAAGTGGTAGCGGGGGAATCCTACGAGCAGTACTTC.

The table lists this clone with a count of one. The rearrangement joins TRBV10-3 to TRBJ1-2, with D hard to call. From germline, CDR1 is ENHRY and CDR2 SYGVKD. The CDR3 is 13 amino acids. Trimming pared 4 bases from V and 4 bases from J, leaving 10 bases between. The CDR3 here is CAISVEGSYGYTF. CDR3 nucleotides: TGTGCCATCAGTGTGGAGGGTAGCTATGGCTACACCTTC.

This clone was seen once. The chain recombines TRBV6-2 or TRBV6-3 with TRBJ2-7; 9 bases agree with TRBD2. The CDR3 extends over 14 amino acids. With 2 bases clipped from V and 3 bases from J, the junction kept 2 bases outside the gene matches. From germline, CDR1 is MNHEY and CDR2 SVGEGT. CDR3: CASSYQRGDYEQYF. CDR3 coding DNA: TGTGCCAGCAGTTACCAGCGGGGGGACTACGAGCAGTACTTC.

The V call is TRBV25-1, the J call TRBJ2-2; D might be TRBD1 (6 bases). V shed 4 bases and J shed 3 bases, with 12 bases lying between them. CDR3 size: 15 residues. Per germline, CDR1 MGHDK and CDR2 SYGVNS. The CDR3 sequence: CASSAPGHHTGELFF. The CDR3, as DNA: TGTGCCAGCAGTGCCCCGGGACACCACACCGGGGAGCTGTTTTTT.

The chain joins TRBV5-6 to TRBJ1-6, with D unclear. The germline gives CDR1 SGHDT, CDR2 YYEEEE. V lost 2 bases and J lost 7, with 10 bases in between. CDR3 length equals 14 residues. This CDR3 is CASSFGTANSPLHF. CDR3 nucleotides: TGTGCCAGCAGCTTTGGTACAGCCAATTCACCCCTCCACTTT.

V usage is TRBV30 and J usage is TRBJ1-5; 7 bases align to TRBD1. The V gene end was trimmed by 2 bases and the J gene end by 4 bases; junction bases not matched to a gene: 11. CDR1 and CDR2 from the germline V gene are GTSNPN and SVGIG (reference sequence). CDR3 length: 16 residues. CDR3 coding DNA: TGTGCCTGGAGTACTTTGGCAGGGGGAGGTAATCAGCCCCAGCATTTT. It specifies CAWSTLAGGGNQPQHF.

The CDR3 reads CASSNREDYYGYTF. For the CDR3, the DNA is TGTGCCAGCAGTAACCGGGAGGACTACTATGGCTACACCTTC. This chain links TRBV2 with TRBJ1-2; no firm D call. V lost 5 bases and J 3 bases, leaving 13 bases between the germline ends. Germline assignment: CDR1 SNHLY and CDR2 FYNNEI. This CDR3 spans 14 amino acids.

The rearrangement joins TRBV5-1 to TRBJ2-7, with 10 positions matching TRBD1. Germline V lookup: CDR1 SGHRS, CDR2 YFSETQ. There are 14 residues in the CDR3. After removal of 6 bases from V and 6 bases from J, the junction contained 9 bases not matched to a gene. The CDR3 region is CASNPRDRGSEQYF. DNA for the CDR3: TGCGCCAGCAACCCCCGGGACAGGGGATCCGAGCAGTACTTC.

J is TRBJ2-3 and V is TRBV7-2; TRBD2 agrees at 7 bases. Germline V gene data show CDR1 as SGHTA and CDR2 as FQGNSA. The CDR3 has 13 residues. Trimming took 3 bases from V and 6 from J; bases not matched to a gene: 3. Here the CDR3 reads CASSLISGDTQYF. The CDR3, as DNA: TGTGCCAGCAGCTTGATTAGCGGGGATACGCAGTATTTT.

J is TRBJ1-6 and V is TRBV11-2; D is perhaps TRBD1 (6 bases). V lost 5 bases and J lost 9, with 17 bases in between. The CDR3 loop spans 15 amino acids. Per germline, CDR1 SGHAT and CDR2 FQNNGV. In nucleotides, the CDR3 is TGTGCCAGCAGCATAACCCAGGGGAGCGGTTCACCCCTCCACTTT. This encodes CASSITQGSGSPLHF.

The chain links TRBV19 to TRBJ1-2, with 7 bases fitting TRBD1. From germline, CDR1 is LNHDA and CDR2 SQIVND (reference sequence). The junction had 18 bases not matched to a gene; V was cut back by 6 bases and J by 5 bases. This CDR3 is 17 amino acids long. The CDR3 spells CASRRGLGGTTGYGYTF. In DNA, the CDR3 is TGTGCCAGTAGAAGAGGTCTGGGTGGGACGACAGGGTATGGCTACACCTTC. Combining the CDR3 with reference TRBV19 and TRBJ1-2 gives the whole variable domain DGGITQSPKYLFRKEGQNVTLSCEQNLNHDAMYWYRQDPGQGLRLIYYSQIVNDFQKGDIAEGYSVSREKKESFPLTVTSAQKNPTAFYLCASRRGLGGTTGYGYTFGSGTRLTVV.

This rearrangement joins TRBV28 to TRBJ2-1; D remains ambiguous. Trimming removed 6 bases from V and 6 bases from J, with 18 bases in between. This CDR3 comprises 15 residues. Germline CDR1 reads MDHEN; CDR2 reads SYDVKM. The CDR3 coding sequence is TGTGCCAGCAGCCAATCAGCTGAGGCTGGCAATGAGCAGTTCTTC. Translated: CASSQSAEAGNEQFF.

V gene TRBV24-1 combines with J gene TRBJ2-3; TRBD1 aligns across 12 bases. Trimming removed 1 base from V and 7 bases from J; junction bases left unmatched: 11. Per the germline V gene, CDR1 is KGHDR and CDR2 is SFDVKD. The CDR3 covers 18 residues. In DNA, the CDR3 is TGTGCCACCAGTGATTTCAATTCCGGGACAGGGGGCGGAAATACGCAGTATTTT. Amino acid sequence: CATSDFNSGTGGGNTQYF.

The V gene is TRBV18, the J gene TRBJ1-5; 8 positions match TRBD1. V lost 6 bases and J lost 5; bases outside the gene matches: 6. Germline CDR1 reads KGHSH; CDR2 reads LQKENI. The CDR3 contains 14 residues. The CDR3 loop is CASSLGQGYQPQHF. In nucleotides, the CDR3 is TGTGCCAGCTCCCTAGGACAGGGTTATCAGCCCCAGCATTTT.

The rearrangement uses TRBV11-2 and TRBJ2-7; 10 bases match TRBD2. Unmatched junction bases numbered 7, after V lost 3 bases and J lost 2 bases. Germline values: CDR1 SGHAT, CDR2 FQNNGV. The length of the CDR3 is 16 residues. Here the CDR3 reads CASSLGSGGVTYEQYF. The CDR3 nucleotides are TGTGCCAGCAGCTTGGGGAGCGGGGGGGTAACCTACGAGCAGTACTTC.

This chain connects TRBV24-1 to TRBJ1-1; D is perhaps TRBD1 (6 bases). V lost 4 bases and J 8 bases, leaving 16 bases between the germline ends. The germline V gene encodes CDR1 KGHDR and CDR2 SFDVKD. CDR3 length: 14 amino acids. The chain's CDR3 is CATSDYGTFNEAFF. The CDR3 coding sequence is TGTGCCACCAGTGACTATGGGACATTTAACGAAGCTTTCTTT.

This sequence joins TRBV3-1 (or the pseudogene TRBV3-2) and TRBJ2-2, with TRBD2 matching over 7 bases. The germline V gene encodes CDR1 LGHDT and CDR2 YNNKEL (reference sequence). This CDR3 comprises 14 residues. V dropped 3 bases and J dropped 5; count of bases not matched to a gene: 3. CDR3 loop: CASSQGGETGELFF. CDR3 nucleotide sequence: TGTGCCAGCAGCCAGGGGGGGGAAACCGGGGAGCTGTTTTTT.

This clone was detected once. The chain couples TRBV12-5 to TRBJ2-2; D might be TRBD1 (6 bases). This CDR3 spans 12 amino acids. Trimming stripped 6 bases from V and 5 bases from J, with 7 bases between. Germline V lookup: CDR1 LGHNT, CDR2 FRNRAP. CDR3 nucleotide sequence: TGTGCTAGTGGCAGGGGTACCGGGGAGCTGTTTTTT. It yields the protein CASGRGTGELFF. Together with reference TRBV12-5 and TRBJ2-2, the CDR3 gives the full variable domain: DARVTQTPRHKVTEMGQEVTMRCQPILGHNTVFWYRQTMMQGLELLAYFRNRAPLDDSGMPKDRFSAEMPDATLATLKIQPSEPRDSAVYFCASGRGTGELFFGEGSRLTVL.

CDR3 bases: TGTGCCAGCTCACCGGGACTAGCGGCGAACACCGGGGAGCTGTTTTTT. Its protein is CASSPGLAANTGELFF. J is TRBJ2-2 and V is TRBV18; 11 bases agree with TRBD2. The junction had 0 bases not matched to a gene; V was cut back by 3 bases and J by 0 bases. Germline V gene lookup returns CDR1 KGHSH and CDR2 LQKENI. The CDR3 totals 16 residues.

This clone was seen only once. The junction shows a germline mismatch at one end, possibly a read error. The chain links TRBV7-3 to TRBJ1-6; D ambiguous. Germline V gene lookup returns CDR1 SGHTA and CDR2 FQGTGA. This CDR3 is built from 14 residues. The chain's CDR3 is CASSFNAYNSPLHF. CDR3 sequence (DNA): TGTGCCAGCAGCTTTAATGCCTACAATTCACCCCTCCACTTT. The whole variable domain, remainder taken from reference TRBV7-3 and TRBJ1-6, is GAGVSQTPSNKVTEKGKYVELRCDPISGHTALYWYRQSLGQGPEFLIYFQGTGAADDSGLPNDRFFAVRPEGSVSTLKIQRTERGDSAVYLCASSFNAYNSPLHFGNGTRLTVT.

This clone came up once. The chain employs TRBV28 and TRBJ1-2, with 7 bases fitting TRBD1. This CDR3 region has 13 residues. V lost 6 bases, J lost 12 bases, and 13 bases stayed unmatched. Per the germline V gene, CDR1 is MDHEN and CDR2 is SYDVKM. This CDR3 reads CASRGTELLENTF. The CDR3 region has the DNA TGTGCCAGCAGGGGGACAGAGCTTTTAGAAAACACCTTC.

The chain links TRBV30 to TRBJ2-5; 8 nucleotides agree with TRBD2. With 0 bases clipped from V and 3 bases from J, the junction kept 6 bases outside the gene matches. The CDR3 is 15 amino acids. CDR1 and CDR2 from the germline V gene are GTSNPN and SVGIG (reference sequence). In DNA, the CDR3 is TGTGCCTGGAGTGTACAAGCGGGAGTAAAAGAGACCCAGTACTTC. Protein product: CAWSVQAGVKETQYF.

The chain recombines TRBV3-1 (or the pseudogene TRBV3-2) with TRBJ1-2; D is uncertain. The CDR3 has 13 residues. Per germline, CDR1 LGHDT and CDR2 YNNKEL (reference sequence). Trimming removed 4 bases from V and 0 bases from J, with 6 bases in between. CDR3 sequence (DNA): TGTGCCAGCAGCCCCTCGTCTAACTATGGCTACACCTTC. It yields the protein CASSPSSNYGYTF.

The chain carries TRBV5-1 and TRBJ1-4; D possibly corresponds to TRBD1 (6 bases). Trimming shortened V by 0 bases and J by 8 bases, and 20 bases separated the two germline ends. The germline V gene has CDR1 SGHRS and CDR2 YFSETQ. The CDR3 loop spans 17 amino acids. As DNA, the CDR3 is TGCGCCAGCAGCTTGGGTTCGGTTGGGGGCCAGCGAGAAAAACTGTTTTTT. This encodes CASSLGSVGGQREKLFF.

This chain's CDR3 is CATSDPRRGEKLFF. In DNA, the CDR3 is TGTGCCACCAGTGATCCCCGGAGAGGTGAAAAACTGTTTTTT. J is TRBJ1-4 and V is TRBV24-1, with D uncertain. This CDR3 comprises 14 residues. The germline V gene encodes CDR1 KGHDR and CDR2 SFDVKD. V lost 3 bases, J lost 7 bases, and 11 bases lay in between.